What follows describes a single T cell receptor beta chain. Its cognate antigen is unknown. This sample stems from a study of OX40 agonist ivuxolimab in advanced cancers. General observations from the study: Low levels of normalized T-cell clonal expansion also appeared in some nonresponders.

The germline V gene has CDR1 GTSNPN and CDR2 SVGIG (reference sequence). Trimming removed 5 bases from V and 6 bases from J; junction bases left unmatched: 16. The CDR3 loop spans 16 amino acids. Clones were read by immunoSEQ multiplex PCR, and TCRdb kept only the in-frame ones, dropping some. This sample carries approximately 46,000 clones, around nine tenths of them seen once, and the ten largest clones take around 11%. The sequencing used CD4+ or CD8+ T cells sorted from blood, collected in a trial of the OX40 agonist ivuxolimab. This receptor was obtained from an adult with an advanced solid tumor such as melanoma, head and neck, liver or kidney cancer. The chain combines TRBV30 with TRBJ2-7; 10 bases align to TRBD2. CDR3 DNA sequence: TGTGCCTGGTCGAGTAGCCCTAGCGGGAGAGTTCCCGAGCAGTACTTC. It codes for CAWSSSPSGRVPEQYF.